Many counts were recorded for the clone carrying this T cell receptor beta chain. TCRdb passed the 5' RACE reads through MiXCR, listing each CDR3 protein once. The table includes 120,000 or so distinct CDR3 sequences, roughly 15% detected once. These data are taken from a study of T cells after yellow fever vaccination. This receptor was taken from a man aged 18 to 29 who received the YFV17D yellow fever vaccine. Source: CD8+ T cells sorted from PBMCs, taken 5 days after the yellow fever booster vaccination.

This CDR3 is CASSLEGGETQYF. In nucleotides, the CDR3 is TGTGCCAGCAGCCTTGAGGGCGGGGAAACGCAGTATTTT. The rearrangement links TRBV7-2 to TRBJ2-5; tentative D call: TRBD2 (6 bases). The J call may not be correct, given that the DNA end is closer to TRBJ2-3. CDR3 length equals 13 residues. Germline assignment: CDR1 SGHTA and CDR2 FQGNSA.